This T cell receptor beta chain was documented in a study of T cell responses to AZD1222 COVID-19 vaccine. TCRdb's table, derived via immunoSEQ multiplex PCR, lists solely in-frame clones and lacks some. The sample records about 260,000 clones, approximately 95% being singletons. The germline V and J ends were trimmed by 2 bases and 4 bases, with 8 bases remaining between them. This CDR3 is built from 13 residues. CDR1 and CDR2 from the germline V gene are ENHRY and SYGVKD. The sequenced sample was peripheral blood, obtained on day 0 of AZD1222 vaccination. The rearrangement uses TRBV10-3 and TRBJ1-2, with D unclear. The sequence was obtained from an adult in good health. This CDR3 is CAISETLGYGYTF. CDR3 nucleotide sequence: TGTGCCATCAGTGAGACCCTCGGCTATGGCTACACCTTC.